This is a list of T cell receptor beta chains from one sample in a study of blood T cells in healthy people across ages. MiXCR, run by TCRdb on the 5' RACE reads, gives a single entry per CDR3 protein. The top ten clones hold around 23% of a sample with about 580,000 distinct CDR3 sequences, 45% to 55% of them seen once. The material sequenced was blood. Receptors were obtained from a man older than 75 in good health. CDR3s leave out the opening cysteine and the closing phenylalanine or tryptophan.

v_call	j_call	cdr3_aa
TRBV7-9	TRBJ2-5	ASSSFLYQGTQY
TRBV9	TRBJ1-2	ASSSSTGHRYGYT
TRBV15	TRBJ2-3	ATSKPGLAEPDTQY
TRBV10-3	TRBJ2-3	ANLRGYSSGRGNTQY
TRBV3-1	TRBJ2-3	ASSVPGTGTDTQY
TRBV6-2/TRBV6-3	TRBJ2-5	ASSITGTSGETQY
TRBV15	TRBJ2-7	ATSRDRGQNQGEQY
TRBV29-1	TRBJ2-5	SVGDTFQETQY
TRBV18	TRBJ2-1	ASSLRLAGGTYNEQF
TRBV10-3	TRBJ2-5	AIRTGTQETQY
TRBV20-1	TRBJ2-7	SARAYRGYEQY
TRBV10-3	TRBJ1-6	AISESSYNSPLH
TRBV7-2	TRBJ2-3	ASSFGGSYSTDTQY
TRBV20-1	TRBJ2-3	SAHAEGLAGESSTDTQY
TRBV20-1	TRBJ2-7	SASRTDYYEQY
TRBV20-1	TRBJ2-1	SASDPAGNEQF
TRBV4-3	TRBJ2-3	ASSQDLGGAGTDTQY
TRBV7-9	TRBJ2-2	ASSGQGSNTGELF
TRBV6-6	TRBJ2-1	ASSYSLVQGAGNEQF
TRBV6-6	TRBJ2-1	ASSYFRQYISYNEQF
TRBV4-3	TRBJ2-3	ASSRIISSPDTQY
TRBV6-5	TRBJ2-1	ASSYSGSGMSSYNEQF
TRBV29-1	TRBJ2-7	SVESWQGGEQY
TRBV28	TRBJ2-3	ASSPGTWGSTDTQY
TRBV7-9	.	ASSLGITGTEQY
TRBV7-2	TRBJ2-5	ASSSTGTRQETQY
TRBV20-1	TRBJ1-1	SARAPGIQGEAF
TRBV27	TRBJ2-1	ASRSSSYNEQF
TRBV10-3	TRBJ2-6	ATRTDSGANVLT
TRBV20-1	.	SARVEGGPGLSREQY
TRBV16	TRBJ2-7	ASSHHRVVYEQY
TRBV6-6	TRBJ2-3	ASSYRFWDGETDTQY
TRBV7-9	TRBJ1-1	ASSPVKEMHTEAF
TRBV6-5	TRBJ2-5	ASSYRGSRGETQY
TRBV14	TRBJ1-6	ASSPRTRQYPLH
TRBV20-1	TRBJ2-5	SAVIYGREQY
TRBV20-1	TRBJ2-1	SASGLAGSDEQF
TRBV20-1	TRBJ2-3	SARGIRSTDTQY
TRBV27	TRBJ2-5	ASSFPVPQDRGGEQY
TRBV5-5	TRBJ2-3	ASSLEWAASTDAQY
TRBV3-1	TRBJ2-2	ASSQYHPGELF
TRBV29-1	TRBJ2-1	SVGVGADEQF
TRBV12-3/TRBV12-4	TRBJ2-7	ASSFTLREYEQY
TRBV9	TRBJ2-3	ASSPRGTSGTDTQY
TRBV7-3	TRBJ1-4	ASSLMRAGASEKLF
TRBV12-3/TRBV12-4	TRBJ2-5	ASSLGTAVRQETQY
TRBV4-1	TRBJ2-1	ASSQEGSFYEQF
TRBV5-8	TRBJ1-4	ASSGGISNEKLF
TRBV20-1	TRBJ2-5	SARWTEETQY
TRBV7-3	TRBJ2-3	ASSLMAATDTQY
TRBV29-1	TRBJ1-2	SVADHLGGYT
TRBV6-5	TRBJ2-2	ASSGTGAGTGELF
TRBV30	TRBJ1-6	AWSPLTFSPLH
TRBV20-1	TRBJ2-7	SARLTGRLGEQY
TRBV7-3	TRBJ2-1	VSSLTLTAGLSYNEQF